A selection of T cell receptor beta chains follows, all from one sample in a study of T cells in localized non-small cell lung cancer. Generated by immunoSEQ multiplex PCR, the TCRdb table keeps only in-frame clones and is missing some. The sample yields just under 35,000 clones, approximately 89% seen once. This material consisted of peripheral blood mononuclear cells, taken before any cancer treatment. The receptors derive from a female donor of 60 years or more with stage II lung adenocarcinoma. Each CDR3 is given with its conserved first and last residue. Each record gives: clone size, J gene, D gene, V gene, CDR3 protein, CDR3 DNA. The D gene is left open where the match is weak. Some rows have no size entry. The others give once, few or many, or a class for an expanded clone.

size: .; J: TRBJ1-1; D: .; V: TRBV18; CDR3: CASSPRAGEAFF; DNA: TGTGCCAGCTCACCCAGGGCCGGTGAAGCTTTCTTT
size: .; J: TRBJ1-2; D: .; V: TRBV28; CDR3: CASSSRAMGYTF; DNA: TGTGCCAGCAGTTCCCGGGCAATGGGCTACACCTTC
size: once; J: TRBJ1-1; D: TRBD1; V: TRBV29-1; CDR3: CSVLDREAFF; DNA: TGCAGCGTCCTGGACAGGGAAGCTTTCTTT
size: .; J: TRBJ2-1; D: TRBD1; V: TRBV2; CDR3: CASHDSTGGWGEQFF; DNA: TGTGCCAGCCATGACTCGACAGGGGGCTGGGGTGAGCAGTTCTTC
size: few; J: TRBJ1-1; D: .; V: TRBV7-2; CDR3: CASSFNREPAFF; DNA: TGTGCCAGCAGCTTTAACAGAGAGCCGGCTTTCTTT
size: few; J: TRBJ2-5; D: TRBD1; V: TRBV19; CDR3: CASSRGPGGLQETQYF; DNA: TGTGCCAGTAGCCGGGGGCCAGGGGGCCTCCAAGAGACCCAGTACTTC
size: .; J: TRBJ1-3; D: .; V: TRBV25-1; CDR3: CASSEAASGNTIYF; DNA: TGTGCCAGCAGTGAGGCAGCCTCTGGAAACACCATATATTTT
size: .; J: TRBJ2-6; D: .; V: TRBV2; CDR3: CASNPDSSGANVLTF; DNA: TGTGCCAGCAATCCGGACAGCTCTGGGGCCAACGTCCTGACTTTC
size: .; J: TRBJ1-3; D: .; V: TRBV9; CDR3: CASSVDPTAGVRNTIYF; DNA: TGTGCCAGCAGCGTAGACCCAACTGCAGGGGTTCGAAACACCATATATTTT
size: .; J: TRBJ2-1; D: TRBD2; V: TRBV30; CDR3: CAWSGPAGGFYNEQFF; DNA: TGTGCCTGGAGTGGACCCGCGGGGGGGTTCTACAATGAGCAGTTCTTC
size: .; J: TRBJ2-1; D: TRBD2; V: TRBV28; CDR3: CASSSLAASSYNEQFF; DNA: TGTGCCAGCAGTTCGCTAGCGGCAAGCTCCTACAATGAGCAGTTCTTC
size: .; J: TRBJ2-7; D: TRBD1; V: TRBV7-2; CDR3: CASSLATRQGYEQYF; DNA: TGTGCCAGCAGCTTAGCGACCCGACAGGGCTACGAGCAGTACTTC
size: .; J: TRBJ2-1; D: TRBD2; V: TRBV7-2; CDR3: CASSLAGEIYNEQFF; DNA: TGTGCCAGCAGCCTAGCGGGAGAGATTTACAATGAGCAGTTCTTC
size: .; J: TRBJ2-3; D: .; V: TRBV27; CDR3: CASSSMSLHTDTQYF; DNA: TGTGCCAGCAGTTCTATGAGCCTTCACACAGATACGCAGTATTTT
size: .; J: TRBJ2-7; D: TRBD1; V: TRBV27; CDR3: CASSFGRGHEEQYF; DNA: TGTGCCAGCAGTTTTGGCAGGGGGCACGAGGAGCAGTACTTC
size: .; J: TRBJ2-7; D: .; V: TRBV5-8; CDR3: CASLILGTQVRVEQYF; DNA: TGTGCCAGCCTTATCCTGGGGACTCAAGTACGTGTAGAGCAGTACTTC
size: .; J: TRBJ1-2; D: .; V: TRBV7-3; CDR3: CASSLAQTGRLGYTF; DNA: TGTGCCAGCAGTCTCGCCCAGACAGGACGTCTCGGCTACACCTTC
size: .; J: TRBJ2-1; D: TRBD2; V: TRBV7-9; CDR3: CASSLGASGGFSSYNEQFF; DNA: TGTGCCAGCAGCTTAGGGGCTAGCGGGGGGTTCAGCTCCTACAATGAGCAGTTCTTC
size: .; J: TRBJ2-1; D: .; V: TRBV4-2; CDR3: CASSVRGAYNEQFF; DNA: TGTGCCAGCAGCGTGAGGGGAGCATACAATGAGCAGTTCTTC
size: .; J: TRBJ2-5; D: TRBD2; V: TRBV6-5; CDR3: CASSFTGTSGSETQYF; DNA: TGTGCCAGCAGTTTCACCGGGACTAGCGGGAGTGAGACCCAGTACTTC
size: .; J: TRBJ1-2; D: TRBD1; V: TRBV5-1; CDR3: CASSLAGTENYGYTF; DNA: TGCGCCAGCAGCTTGGCTGGGACAGAGAACTATGGCTACACCTTC
size: .; J: TRBJ1-1; D: TRBD1; V: TRBV28; CDR3: CASSLGGTGGKRTEAFF; DNA: TGTGCCAGCAGTTTAGGGGGGACAGGGGGCAAAAGGACTGAAGCTTTCTTT
size: .; J: TRBJ1-6; D: .; V: TRBV2; CDR3: CASGLSYNSPLHF; DNA: TGTGCCAGCGGCCTCTCCTATAATTCACCCCTCCACTTT
size: .; J: TRBJ2-1; D: .; V: TRBV6-5; CDR3: CASSYAGSEQFF; DNA: TGTGCCAGCAGTTACGCGGGTTCTGAGCAGTTCTTC
size: .; J: TRBJ1-4; D: TRBD1; V: TRBV5-6; CDR3: CASSWGTGGAEKLFF; DNA: TGTGCCAGCAGCTGGGGGACAGGGGGCGCCGAAAAACTGTTTTTT
size: .; J: TRBJ2-7; D: TRBD2; V: TRBV29-1; CDR3: CSVDGGEGPPYEQYF; DNA: TGCAGCGTTGATGGGGGGGAAGGACCCCCCTACGAGCAGTACTTC
size: .; J: TRBJ2-5; D: TRBD1; V: TRBV5-4; CDR3: CASSWVGTGVLGVETQYF; DNA: TGTGCCAGCAGCTGGGTAGGGACAGGGGTTCTCGGAGTAGAGACCCAGTACTTC
size: .; J: TRBJ2-7; D: .; V: TRBV5-1; CDR3: CASSAGRGSYEQYF; DNA: TGCGCCAGCAGTGCGGGAAGGGGCTCCTACGAGCAGTACTTC
size: .; J: TRBJ2-6; D: .; V: TRBV14; CDR3: CASSQPIGEFGANVLTF; DNA: TGTGCCAGCAGCCAACCCATCGGCGAATTTGGGGCCAACGTCCTGACTTTC
size: .; J: TRBJ2-7; D: .; V: TRBV5-1; CDR3: CASSYGSPELSEQYF; DNA: TGCGCCAGCAGCTATGGCTCACCTGAGCTGAGCGAGCAGTACTTC
size: .; J: TRBJ1-1; D: TRBD1; V: TRBV5-8; CDR3: CASSPWTGLNTEAFF; DNA: TGTGCCAGCAGCCCTTGGACAGGTTTGAACACTGAAGCTTTCTTT
size: .; J: TRBJ1-2; D: .; V: TRBV5-1; CDR3: CASSLSQANYGYTF; DNA: TGCGCCAGCAGCTTGAGCCAAGCTAACTATGGCTACACCTTC
size: .; J: TRBJ1-4; D: .; V: TRBV5-1; CDR3: CASSRTAIGNEKLFF; DNA: TGCGCCAGCTCCCGGACGGCTATCGGGAATGAAAAACTGTTTTTT
size: .; J: TRBJ2-2; D: .; V: TRBV14; CDR3: CASSPPTNTGELFF; DNA: TGTGCCAGCAGCCCCCCTACGAACACCGGGGAGCTGTTTTTT
size: .; J: TRBJ2-1; D: .; V: TRBV25-1; CDR3: CASSEEHYNEQFF; DNA: TGTGCCAGCAGTGAAGAACACTACAATGAGCAGTTCTTC
size: once; J: TRBJ2-7; D: TRBD1; V: TRBV11-2; CDR3: CASSVDRVDSYEQYF; DNA: TGTGCCAGCAGCGTCGACAGGGTAGATTCCTACGAGCAGTACTTC
size: .; J: TRBJ1-5; D: .; V: TRBV4-2; CDR3: CASSPIREQPQHF; DNA: TGTGCCAGCAGCCCGATTAGGGAACAGCCCCAGCATTTT
size: .; J: TRBJ1-2; D: .; V: TRBV27; CDR3: CASRLGAYGYTF; DNA: TGTGCCAGCAGACTCGGAGCCTATGGCTACACCTTC
size: .; J: TRBJ2-7; D: TRBD1; V: TRBV27; CDR3: CASSLTGGYHEQYF; DNA: TGTGCCAGCAGTTTGACAGGGGGCTACCACGAGCAGTACTTC
size: once; J: TRBJ2-7; D: TRBD1; V: TRBV25-1; CDR3: CASSESGQNSYEQYF; DNA: TGTGCCAGCAGTGAATCGGGACAGAATTCCTACGAGCAGTACTTC
size: .; J: TRBJ1-1; D: .; V: TRBV6-6; CDR3: CASRGSPALEAFF; DNA: TGTGCCAGCCGAGGGAGCCCAGCTCTTGAAGCTTTCTTT
size: once; J: TRBJ1-1; D: .; V: TRBV27; CDR3: CASFRAGMAFF; DNA: TGTGCCAGTTTTCGAGCAGGGATGGCTTTCTTT
size: .; J: TRBJ2-5; D: .; V: TRBV7-9; CDR3: CASSLNAETQYF; DNA: TGTGCCAGCAGCTTAAACGCGGAGACCCAGTACTTC
size: .; J: TRBJ1-2; D: .; V: TRBV10-3; CDR3: CAISVRSDSGGYTF; DNA: TGTGCCATCAGTGTCAGGTCGGACTCAGGAGGCTACACCTTC
size: .; J: TRBJ1-3; D: .; V: TRBV4-1; CDR3: CASSQPKSSGNTIYF; DNA: TGCGCCAGCAGCCAACCTAAGAGCTCTGGAAACACCATATATTTT
size: .; J: TRBJ2-7; D: .; V: TRBV20-1; CDR3: CSARSRYEQYF; DNA: TGCAGTGCTAGATCCAGGTACGAGCAGTACTTC
size: .; J: TRBJ2-1; D: .; V: TRBV9; CDR3: CASSVSSGLYNEQFF; DNA: TGTGCCAGCAGCGTATCTTCAGGACTCTACAATGAGCAGTTCTTC